A selection of T cell receptor beta chains follows, all from one sample in a study of cytomegalovirus exposure and HLA in healthy donors. Clones were sequenced by immunoSEQ multiplex PCR, and TCRdb holds only the in-frame ones, with some missing. The profile shows some 150,000 clones, approximately 8.9% of them singletons. The sample consisted of PBMCs. These receptors were obtained from a woman between 35 and 50 years old in good health and CMV-seropositive. Each CDR3 is given with its conserved first and last residue. A D gene is named only where the DNA matches it firmly.

J: TRBJ2-5; D: TRBD2; V: TRBV9; CDR3: CASSVAPASGGLNF
J: TRBJ2-6; D: -; V: TRBV15; CDR3: CATEPRYGANVLTF
J: TRBJ1-4; D: -; V: TRBV5-8; CDR3: CASSFSWLTNEKLFF
J: TRBJ2-7; D: TRBD2; V: TRBV7-2; CDR3: CASSLVGTTSHEQYF
J: TRBJ2-2; D: TRBD1; V: TRBV2; CDR3: CASSARTGDTGELFF
J: TRBJ1-2; D: -; V: TRBV5-6; CDR3: CASSLVGGAGYGYTF
J: TRBJ2-6; D: TRBD1; V: TRBV19; CDR3: CASYSDRGGANVLTF
J: TRBJ1-2; D: TRBD1; V: TRBV5-3; CDR3: CARSSGGHYGYTF
J: TRBJ1-2; D: -; V: TRBV5-4; CDR3: CASSWGPDQIGYTF
J: TRBJ1-2; D: TRBD1; V: TRBV4-3; CDR3: CASSQLQDRAFYGYTF
J: TRBJ2-7; D: TRBD2; V: TRBV7-9; CDR3: CASSFIAGGPNEQYF
J: TRBJ2-1; D: TRBD1; V: TRBV19; CDR3: CATRRDRGHEQFF
J: TRBJ2-1; D: -; V: TRBV7-8; CDR3: CASSAIAQGFSYNEQFF
J: TRBJ1-2; D: -; V: TRBV19; CDR3: CASNLQGWYGYTF
J: TRBJ2-5; D: -; V: TRBV29-1; CDR3: CSVPVQGGRETQYF
J: TRBJ1-4; D: TRBD1; V: TRBV5-1; CDR3: CASSSPDRGEKLFF
J: TRBJ2-1; D: -; V: TRBV19; CDR3: CASSIDTYNEQFF
J: TRBJ1-3; D: TRBD1; V: TRBV29-1; CDR3: CSAGGTGSGNTIYF
J: TRBJ2-1; D: TRBD2; V: TRBV6-1; CDR3: CASSDRLAGNNEQFF
J: TRBJ2-3; D: -; V: TRBV27; CDR3: CASSRPRAGKRADTQYF
J: TRBJ2-1; D: TRBD1; V: TRBV11-2; CDR3: CASSLVQGQGGNEQFF
J: TRBJ2-1; D: -; V: TRBV25-1; CDR3: CASSHPVTHEQFF
J: TRBJ2-1; D: TRBD2; V: TRBV6-5; CDR3: CASSLGGLAANEQFF
J: TRBJ1-5; D: TRBD1; V: TRBV15; CDR3: CATSTPDREQPQHF
J: TRBJ2-4; D: TRBD1; V: TRBV15; CDR3: CATSREGTGAKNIQYF
J: TRBJ2-2; D: TRBD1; V: TRBV6-4; CDR3: CASRQGANTGELFF
J: TRBJ1-4; D: TRBD1; V: TRBV7-9; CDR3: CASSLVGTGQPNEKLFF
J: TRBJ2-7; D: TRBD1; V: TRBV6-5; CDR3: CASSYSTGPAYEQYF
J: TRBJ1-5; D: TRBD1; V: TRBV4-1; CDR3: CASSQEGSTGAVTNQPQHF
J: TRBJ1-1; D: -; V: TRBV18; CDR3: CASSPAAGNTEAFF
J: TRBJ2-3; D: TRBD1; V: TRBV7-2; CDR3: CASSLGDRGSTDTQYF
J: TRBJ2-1; D: TRBD1; V: TRBV7-2; CDR3: CASSLGPGGYNEQFF
J: TRBJ1-4; D: -; V: TRBV9; CDR3: CASSLEAGGLNEKLFF
J: TRBJ2-7; D: -; V: TRBV6-1; CDR3: CASSLYVYEQYF
J: TRBJ1-2; D: -; V: TRBV2; CDR3: CASSEAFSPSYGYTF
J: TRBJ2-5; D: TRBD2; V: TRBV27; CDR3: CASKISGGREETQYF
J: TRBJ2-5; D: -; V: TRBV12-5; CDR3: CASGFPPQGSQETQYF
J: TRBJ2-4; D: -; V: TRBV5-1; CDR3: CASSLAASAWDIQYF
J: TRBJ1-4; D: TRBD1; V: TRBV7-9; CDR3: CASSLAWDRVGEKLFF
J: TRBJ2-2; D: -; V: TRBV12-5; CDR3: CASGLSHRDSGELFF
J: TRBJ1-6; D: TRBD1; V: TRBV12-5; CDR3: CASGLGQGGAYNSPLHF
J: TRBJ2-5; D: -; V: TRBV2; CDR3: CASTGYLQETQYF
J: TRBJ1-1; D: -; V: TRBV13; CDR3: CASSPNPSNTEAFF
J: TRBJ2-2; D: TRBD1; V: TRBV10-3; CDR3: CAIGPGQGVAGELFF
J: TRBJ1-6; D: TRBD1; V: TRBV5-4; CDR3: CASSLNLGQGSSPLHF
J: TRBJ1-6; D: -; V: TRBV2; CDR3: CASSEAAGVNSPLHF
J: TRBJ2-3; D: TRBD2; V: TRBV5-4; CDR3: CASSADGGGTDTQYF
J: TRBJ2-3; D: -; V: TRBV6-5; CDR3: CASSYSGGITDTQYF
J: TRBJ1-4; D: TRBD1; V: TRBV6-5; CDR3: CASSSPRQGNEKLFF
J: TRBJ2-1; D: -; V: TRBV2; CDR3: CASSSELYNEQFF
J: TRBJ1-1; D: -; V: TRBV29-1; CDR3: CSARQAMNTEAFF
J: TRBJ2-5; D: -; V: TRBV7-9; CDR3: CASSYRDQETQYF
J: TRBJ2-7; D: TRBD1; V: TRBV5-4; CDR3: CASSQSATGLGYEQYF
J: TRBJ1-6; D: TRBD1; V: TRBV5-1; CDR3: CASSTRGREDSPLHF
J: TRBJ1-4; D: -; V: TRBV27; CDR3: CASRGQTTNEKLFF
J: TRBJ1-4; D: TRBD1; V: TRBV2; CDR3: CASSRDRETNEKLFF